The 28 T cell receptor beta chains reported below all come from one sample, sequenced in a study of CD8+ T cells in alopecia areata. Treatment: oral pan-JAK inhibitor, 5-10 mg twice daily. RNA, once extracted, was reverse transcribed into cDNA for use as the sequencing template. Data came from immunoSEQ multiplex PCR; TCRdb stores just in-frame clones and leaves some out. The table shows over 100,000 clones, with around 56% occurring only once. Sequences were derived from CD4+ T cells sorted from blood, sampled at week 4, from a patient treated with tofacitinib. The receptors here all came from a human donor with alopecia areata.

The CDR3 protein is CASSLRGGRGNQPQHF. The CDR3 nucleotides are TGTGCCAGCAGCTTGAGAGGGGGCCGGGGCAATCAGCCCCAGCATTTT. The J gene is TRBJ1-5, the V gene TRBV5-6; 7 bases are a match to TRBD1. After removal of 1 base from V and 2 bases from J, the junction contained 6 bases not matched to a gene. In germline, CDR1 is SGHDT, CDR2 YYEEEE. The CDR3 contains 16 residues.

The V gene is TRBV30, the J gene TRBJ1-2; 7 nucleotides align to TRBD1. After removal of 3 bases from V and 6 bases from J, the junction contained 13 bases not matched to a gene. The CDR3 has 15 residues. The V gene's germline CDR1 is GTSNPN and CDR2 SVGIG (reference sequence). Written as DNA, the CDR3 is TGTGCCTGGAGGAACGTCTTACAGGGGAGGGATGGCTACACCTTC. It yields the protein CAWRNVLQGRDGYTF.

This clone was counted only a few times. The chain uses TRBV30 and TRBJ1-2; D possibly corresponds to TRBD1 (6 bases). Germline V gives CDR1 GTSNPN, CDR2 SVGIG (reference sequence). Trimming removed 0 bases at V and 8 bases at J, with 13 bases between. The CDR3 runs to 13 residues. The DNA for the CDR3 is TGTGCCTGGAGTGTAGGAGGGGGAGGAGGCTACACCTTC. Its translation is CAWSVGGGGGYTF.

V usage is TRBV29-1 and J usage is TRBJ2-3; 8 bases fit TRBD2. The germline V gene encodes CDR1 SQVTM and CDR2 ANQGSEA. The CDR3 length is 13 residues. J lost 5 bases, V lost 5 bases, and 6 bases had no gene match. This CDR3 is CSVYGGAEDTQYF. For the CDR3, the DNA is TGCAGCGTTTACGGGGGGGCCGAAGATACGCAGTATTTT.

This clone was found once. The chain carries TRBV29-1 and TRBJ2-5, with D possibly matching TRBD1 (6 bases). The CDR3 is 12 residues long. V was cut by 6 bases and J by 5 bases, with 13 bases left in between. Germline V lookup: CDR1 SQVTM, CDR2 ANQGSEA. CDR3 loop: CSVSRGSETQYF. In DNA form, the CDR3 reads TGCAGCGTGAGCAGGGGAAGTGAGACCCAGTACTTC.

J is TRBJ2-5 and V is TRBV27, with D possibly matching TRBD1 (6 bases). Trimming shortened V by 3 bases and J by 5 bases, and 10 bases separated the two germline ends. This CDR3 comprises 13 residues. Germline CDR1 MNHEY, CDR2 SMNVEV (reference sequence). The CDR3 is CASSFTGLETQYF. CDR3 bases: TGTGCCAGCAGTTTTACAGGGTTGGAGACCCAGTACTTC.

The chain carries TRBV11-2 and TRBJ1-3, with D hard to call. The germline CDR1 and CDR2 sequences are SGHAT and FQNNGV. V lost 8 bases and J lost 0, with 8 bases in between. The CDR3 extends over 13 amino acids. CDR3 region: CASRTSSGNTIYF. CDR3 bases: TGTGCCAGCCGTACAAGCTCTGGAAACACCATATATTTT.

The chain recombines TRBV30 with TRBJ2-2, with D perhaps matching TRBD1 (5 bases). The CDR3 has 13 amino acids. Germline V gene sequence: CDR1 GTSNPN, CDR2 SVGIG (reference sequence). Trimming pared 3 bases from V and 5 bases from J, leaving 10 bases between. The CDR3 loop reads CAWRVQGTGELFF. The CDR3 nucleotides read TGTGCCTGGAGGGTGCAGGGAACCGGGGAGCTGTTTTTT.

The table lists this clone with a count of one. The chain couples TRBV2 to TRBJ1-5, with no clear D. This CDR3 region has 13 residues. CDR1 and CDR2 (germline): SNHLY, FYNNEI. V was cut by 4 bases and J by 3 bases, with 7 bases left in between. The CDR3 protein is CASSVHINQPQHF. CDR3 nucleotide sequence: TGTGCCAGCAGTGTACACATCAATCAGCCCCAGCATTTT. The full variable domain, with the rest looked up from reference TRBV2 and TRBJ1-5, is EPEVTQTPSHQVTQMGQEVILRCVPISNHLYFYWYRQILGQKVEFLVSFYNNEISEKSEIFDDQFSVERPDGSNFTLKIRSTKLEDSAMYFCASSVHINQPQHFGDGTRLSIL.

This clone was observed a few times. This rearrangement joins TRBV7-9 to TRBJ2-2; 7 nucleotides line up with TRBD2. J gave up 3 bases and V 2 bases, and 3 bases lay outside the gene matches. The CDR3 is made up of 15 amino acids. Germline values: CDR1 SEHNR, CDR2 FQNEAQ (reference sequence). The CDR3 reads CASSLRGDHTGELFF. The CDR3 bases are TGTGCCAGCAGCTTACGGGGGGACCACACCGGGGAGCTGTTTTTT. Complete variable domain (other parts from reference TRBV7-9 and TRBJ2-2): DTGVSQNPRHKITKRGQNVTFRCDPISEHNRLYWYRQTLGQGPEFLTYFQNEAQLEKSRLLSDRFSAERPKGSFSTLEIQRTEQGDSAMYLCASSLRGDHTGELFFGEGSRLTVL.

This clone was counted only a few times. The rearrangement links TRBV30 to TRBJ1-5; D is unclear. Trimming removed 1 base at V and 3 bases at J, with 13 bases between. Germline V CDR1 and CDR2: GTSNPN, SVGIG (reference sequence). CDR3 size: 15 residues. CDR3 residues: CAWSGRGPDNQPQHF. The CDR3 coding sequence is TGTGCCTGGAGTGGTCGAGGGCCCGACAATCAGCCCCAGCATTTT.

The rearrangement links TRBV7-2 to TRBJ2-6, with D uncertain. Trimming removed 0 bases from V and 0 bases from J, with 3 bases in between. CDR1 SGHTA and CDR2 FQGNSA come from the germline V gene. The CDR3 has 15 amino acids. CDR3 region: CASSLAHSGANVLTF. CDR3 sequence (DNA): TGTGCCAGCAGCTTAGCCCACTCTGGGGCCAACGTCCTGACTTTC.

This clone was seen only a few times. CDR3 DNA sequence: TGTGCCTGGAGTGTTCCTGGGGACAGGACCAACACTGAAGCTTTCTTT. This gives the protein CAWSVPGDRTNTEAFF. The chain recombines TRBV30 with TRBJ1-1; TRBD1 aligns across 8 bases. Germline trimming cut 0 bases from V and 2 bases from J; bases unmatched to any gene: 8. This CDR3 spans 16 amino acids. The germline CDR1 and CDR2 sequences are GTSNPN and SVGIG (reference sequence).

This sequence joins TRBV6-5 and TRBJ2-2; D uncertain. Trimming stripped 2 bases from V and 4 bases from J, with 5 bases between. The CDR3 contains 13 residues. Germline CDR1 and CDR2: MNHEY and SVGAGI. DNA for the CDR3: TGTGCCAGCAGTTACGTAACCACCGGGGAGCTGTTTTTT. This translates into CASSYVTTGELFF.

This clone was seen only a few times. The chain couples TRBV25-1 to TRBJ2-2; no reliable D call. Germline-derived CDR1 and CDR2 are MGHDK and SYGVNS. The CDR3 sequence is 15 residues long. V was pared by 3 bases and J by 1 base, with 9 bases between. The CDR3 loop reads CASSDLSRNTGELFF. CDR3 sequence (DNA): TGTGCCAGCAGTGATTTATCTCGGAACACCGGGGAGCTGTTTTTT.

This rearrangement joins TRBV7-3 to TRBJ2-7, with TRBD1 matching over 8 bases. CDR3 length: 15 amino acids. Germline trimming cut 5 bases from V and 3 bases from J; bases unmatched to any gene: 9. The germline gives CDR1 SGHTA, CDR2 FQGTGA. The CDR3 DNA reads TGTGCCAGCAGCATGACAGGGGCTGCCGACTACGAGCAGTACTTC. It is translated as CASSMTGAADYEQYF.

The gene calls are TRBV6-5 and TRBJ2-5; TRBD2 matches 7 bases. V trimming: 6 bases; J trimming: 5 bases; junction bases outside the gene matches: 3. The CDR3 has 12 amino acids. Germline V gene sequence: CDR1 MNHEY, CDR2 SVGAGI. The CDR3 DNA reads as TGTGCCAGCAGCCCCGGGAGGGAGACCCAGTACTTC. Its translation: CASSPGRETQYF.

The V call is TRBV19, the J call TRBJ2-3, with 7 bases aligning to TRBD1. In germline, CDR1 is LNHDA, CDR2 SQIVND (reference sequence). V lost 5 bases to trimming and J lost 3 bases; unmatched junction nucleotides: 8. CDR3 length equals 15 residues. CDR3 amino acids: CASSRTGTRTDTQYF. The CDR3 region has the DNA TGTGCCAGTAGTCGGACAGGAACTAGGACAGATACGCAGTATTTT.

CDR3 sequence: CASRTGLGHEQYF. The DNA for the CDR3 is TGTGCCTCTCGGACAGGGCTAGGCCACGAGCAGTACTTC. The chain uses TRBV25-1 and TRBJ2-7; 8 bases fit TRBD1. Per the germline V gene, CDR1 is MGHDK and CDR2 is SYGVNS. This CDR3 contains 13 residues. Trimming at V came to 11 bases and at J to 5 bases, leaving 11 bases not matched to a gene.

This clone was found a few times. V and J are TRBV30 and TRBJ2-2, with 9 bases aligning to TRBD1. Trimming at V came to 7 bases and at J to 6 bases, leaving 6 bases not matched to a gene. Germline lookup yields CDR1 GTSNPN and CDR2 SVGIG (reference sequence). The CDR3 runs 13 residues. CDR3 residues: CAFAGTGPGELFF. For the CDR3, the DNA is TGTGCCTTCGCCGGGACAGGGCCCGGGGAGCTGTTTTTT. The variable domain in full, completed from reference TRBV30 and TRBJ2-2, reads SQTIHQWPATLVQPVGSPLSLECTVEGTSNPNLYWYRQAAGRGLQLLFYSVGIGQISSEVPQNLSASRPQDRQFILSSKKLLLSDSGFYLCAFAGTGPGELFFGEGSRLTVL.

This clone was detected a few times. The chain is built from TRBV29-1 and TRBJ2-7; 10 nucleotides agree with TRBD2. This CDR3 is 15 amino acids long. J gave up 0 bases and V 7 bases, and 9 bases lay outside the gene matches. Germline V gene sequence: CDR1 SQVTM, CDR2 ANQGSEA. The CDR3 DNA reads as TGCAGCGCCCTGAAGCTAGCGGGAGTCTCCTACGAGCAGTACTTC. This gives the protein CSALKLAGVSYEQYF.

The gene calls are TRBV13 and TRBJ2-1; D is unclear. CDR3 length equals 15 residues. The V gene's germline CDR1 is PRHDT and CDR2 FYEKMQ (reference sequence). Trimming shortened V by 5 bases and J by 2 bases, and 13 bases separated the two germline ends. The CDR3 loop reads CASSAVATPYNEQFF. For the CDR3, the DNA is TGTGCCAGCAGCGCGGTAGCAACCCCCTACAATGAGCAGTTCTTC.

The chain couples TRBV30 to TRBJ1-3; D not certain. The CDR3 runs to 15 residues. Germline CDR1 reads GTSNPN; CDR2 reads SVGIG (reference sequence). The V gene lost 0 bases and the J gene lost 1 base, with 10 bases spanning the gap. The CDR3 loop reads CAWSVLWGSGNTIYF. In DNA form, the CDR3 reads TGTGCCTGGAGTGTTTTGTGGGGATCTGGAAACACCATATATTTT.

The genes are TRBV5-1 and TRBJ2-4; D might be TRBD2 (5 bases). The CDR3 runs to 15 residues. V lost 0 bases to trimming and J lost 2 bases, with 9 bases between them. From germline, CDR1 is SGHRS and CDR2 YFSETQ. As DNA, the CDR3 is TGCGCCAGCAGCTTGGTGGTCGGGACCAAAAACATTCAGTACTTC. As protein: CASSLVVGTKNIQYF.

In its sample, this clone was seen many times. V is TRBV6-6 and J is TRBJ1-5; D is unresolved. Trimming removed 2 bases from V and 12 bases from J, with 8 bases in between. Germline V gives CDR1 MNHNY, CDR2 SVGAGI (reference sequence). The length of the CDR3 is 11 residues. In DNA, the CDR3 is TGTGCCAGCAGTTACAGTAGGGACCAGCATTTT. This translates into CASSYSRDQHF.

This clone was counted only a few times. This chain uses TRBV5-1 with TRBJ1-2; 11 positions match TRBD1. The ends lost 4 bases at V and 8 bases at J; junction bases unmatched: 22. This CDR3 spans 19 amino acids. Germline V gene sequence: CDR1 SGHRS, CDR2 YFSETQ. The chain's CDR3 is CASSLDIPGTGGVLRGYTF. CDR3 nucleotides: TGCGCCAGCAGCCTCGATATCCCGGGGACAGGGGGTGTCCTACGGGGCTACACCTTC.

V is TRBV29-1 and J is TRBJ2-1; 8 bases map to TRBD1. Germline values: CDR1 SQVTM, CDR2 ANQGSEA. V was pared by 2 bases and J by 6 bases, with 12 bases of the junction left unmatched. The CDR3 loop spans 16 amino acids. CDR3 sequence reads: CSVEPDRGVMGNEQFF. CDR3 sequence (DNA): TGCAGCGTTGAACCCGACAGGGGCGTTATGGGCAATGAGCAGTTCTTC.

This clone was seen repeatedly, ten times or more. The CDR3 loop reads CASRRGSTDTQYF. The DNA of the CDR3 is TGTGCCAGCAGACGGGGGAGCACAGATACGCAGTATTTT. V and J are TRBV2 and TRBJ2-3; tentative D call: TRBD2 (6 bases). CDR1 is SNHLY, CDR2 FYNNEI, per germline. With 6 bases removed from V and 0 bases from J, the gap between germline ends came to 7 bases. The CDR3 consists of 13 residues. Full variable domain (missing parts from reference TRBV2 and TRBJ2-3): EPEVTQTPSHQVTQMGQEVILRCVPISNHLYFYWYRQILGQKVEFLVSFYNNEISEKSEIFDDQFSVERPDGSNFTLKIRSTKLEDSAMYFCASRRGSTDTQYFGPGTRLTVL.